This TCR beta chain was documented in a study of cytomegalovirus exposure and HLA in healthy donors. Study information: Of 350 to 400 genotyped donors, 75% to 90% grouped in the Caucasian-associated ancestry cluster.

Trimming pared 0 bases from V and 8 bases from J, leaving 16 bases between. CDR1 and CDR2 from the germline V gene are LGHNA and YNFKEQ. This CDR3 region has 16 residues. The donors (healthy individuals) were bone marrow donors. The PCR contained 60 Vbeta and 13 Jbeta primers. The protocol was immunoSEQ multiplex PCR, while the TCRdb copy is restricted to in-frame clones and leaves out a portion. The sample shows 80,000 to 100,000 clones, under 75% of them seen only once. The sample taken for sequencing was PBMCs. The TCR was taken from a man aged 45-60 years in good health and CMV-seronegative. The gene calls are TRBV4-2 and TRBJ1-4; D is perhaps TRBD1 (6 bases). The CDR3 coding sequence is TGTGCCAGCAGCCAAGATGGGGCAGGGGTTGCGGAAAAACTGTTTTTT. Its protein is CASSQDGAGVAEKLFF.